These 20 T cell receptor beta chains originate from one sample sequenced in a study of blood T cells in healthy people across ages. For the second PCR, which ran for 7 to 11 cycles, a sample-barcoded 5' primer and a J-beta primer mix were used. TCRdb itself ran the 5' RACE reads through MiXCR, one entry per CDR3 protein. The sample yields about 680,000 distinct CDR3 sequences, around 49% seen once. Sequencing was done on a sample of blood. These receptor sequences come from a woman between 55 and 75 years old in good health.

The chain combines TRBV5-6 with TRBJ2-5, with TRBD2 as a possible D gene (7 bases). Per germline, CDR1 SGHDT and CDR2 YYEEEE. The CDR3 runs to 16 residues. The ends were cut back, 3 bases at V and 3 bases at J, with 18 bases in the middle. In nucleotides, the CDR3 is TGTGCCAGCAGCTCCCTTCCGGGGGGCGGAAAAGAGACCCAGTACTTC. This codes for CASSSLPGGGKETQYF.

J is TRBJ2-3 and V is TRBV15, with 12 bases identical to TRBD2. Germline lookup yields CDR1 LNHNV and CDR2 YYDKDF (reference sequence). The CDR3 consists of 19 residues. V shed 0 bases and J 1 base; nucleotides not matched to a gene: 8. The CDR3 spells CATSRDSLAGGRGTDTQYF. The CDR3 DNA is TGTGCCACCAGCAGAGATTCGCTAGCGGGAGGGCGGGGCACAGATACGCAGTATTTT.

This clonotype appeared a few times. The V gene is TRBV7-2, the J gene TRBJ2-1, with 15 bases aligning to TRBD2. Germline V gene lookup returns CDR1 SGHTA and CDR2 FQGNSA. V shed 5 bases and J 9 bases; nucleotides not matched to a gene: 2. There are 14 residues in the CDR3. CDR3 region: CASSTGLAGGEQFF. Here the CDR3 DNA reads TGTGCCAGCAGCACGGGACTAGCGGGAGGTGAGCAGTTCTTC.

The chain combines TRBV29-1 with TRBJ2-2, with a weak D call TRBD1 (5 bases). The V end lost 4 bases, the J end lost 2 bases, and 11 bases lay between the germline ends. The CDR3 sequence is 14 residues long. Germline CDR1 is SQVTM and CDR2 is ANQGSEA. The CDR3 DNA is TGCAGCGTTGTGACAGATCGAAACACCGGGGAGCTGTTTTTT. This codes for CSVVTDRNTGELFF.

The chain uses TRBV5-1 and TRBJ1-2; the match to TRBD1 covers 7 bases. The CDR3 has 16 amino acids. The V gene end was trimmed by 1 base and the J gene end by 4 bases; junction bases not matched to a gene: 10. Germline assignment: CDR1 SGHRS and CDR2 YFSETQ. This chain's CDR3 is CASSLTTDRRIYGYTF. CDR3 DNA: TGCGCCAGCAGCTTGACCACGGACAGGCGAATCTATGGCTACACCTTC.

CDR3 amino acids: CASSLDYDRVYEQYF. CDR3 coding DNA: TGCGCCAGCAGCTTGGACTACGACAGGGTCTACGAGCAGTACTTC. This rearrangement joins TRBV5-1 to TRBJ2-7, with 7 bases identical to TRBD1. The CDR3 extends over 15 amino acids. V lost 0 bases and J lost 3; bases outside the gene matches: 6. The germline CDR1 and CDR2 sequences are SGHRS and YFSETQ.

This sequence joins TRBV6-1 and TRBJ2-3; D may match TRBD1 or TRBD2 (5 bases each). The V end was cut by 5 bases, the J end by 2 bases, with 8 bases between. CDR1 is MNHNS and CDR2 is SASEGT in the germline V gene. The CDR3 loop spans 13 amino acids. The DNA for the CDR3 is TGTGCCAGCAGTAGGGACCCCACAGATACGCAGTATTTT. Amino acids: CASSRDPTDTQYF.

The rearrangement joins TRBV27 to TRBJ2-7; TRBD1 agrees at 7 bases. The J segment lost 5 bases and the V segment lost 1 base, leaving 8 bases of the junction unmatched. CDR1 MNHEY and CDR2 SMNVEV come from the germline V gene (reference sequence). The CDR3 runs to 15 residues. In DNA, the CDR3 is TGTGCCAGCAGTTTATATGGGCAGGGGGTTGACGAGCAGTACTTC. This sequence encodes CASSLYGQGVDEQYF.

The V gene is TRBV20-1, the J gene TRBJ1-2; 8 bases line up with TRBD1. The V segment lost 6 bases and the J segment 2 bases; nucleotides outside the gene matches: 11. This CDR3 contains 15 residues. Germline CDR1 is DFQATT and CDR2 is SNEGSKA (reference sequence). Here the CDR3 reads CSALIRDRRNYGYTF. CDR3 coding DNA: TGCAGTGCATTAATCCGGGACAGGAGGAACTATGGCTACACCTTC.

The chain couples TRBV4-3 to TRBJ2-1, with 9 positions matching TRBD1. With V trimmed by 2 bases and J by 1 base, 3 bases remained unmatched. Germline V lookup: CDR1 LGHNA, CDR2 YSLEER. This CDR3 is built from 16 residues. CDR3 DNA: TGCGCCAGCAGCCAAACGGACAGGGGTTCCTACAATGAGCAGTTCTTC. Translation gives CASSQTDRGSYNEQFF.

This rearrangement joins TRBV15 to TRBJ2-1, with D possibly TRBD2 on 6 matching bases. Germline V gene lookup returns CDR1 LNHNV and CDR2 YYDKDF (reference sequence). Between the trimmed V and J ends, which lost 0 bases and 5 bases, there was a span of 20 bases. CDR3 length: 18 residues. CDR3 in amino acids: CATSRDPPFHGRDNEQFF. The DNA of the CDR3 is TGTGCCACCAGCAGAGATCCCCCATTCCACGGGAGAGACAATGAGCAGTTCTTC.

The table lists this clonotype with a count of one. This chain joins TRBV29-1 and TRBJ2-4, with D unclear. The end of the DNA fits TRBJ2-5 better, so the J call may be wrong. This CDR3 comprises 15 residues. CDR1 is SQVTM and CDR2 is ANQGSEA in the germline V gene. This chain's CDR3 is CSVEDRYSELETQYF. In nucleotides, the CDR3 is TGCAGCGTTGAAGATCGGTACAGCGAGCTGGAGACCCAGTACTTC.

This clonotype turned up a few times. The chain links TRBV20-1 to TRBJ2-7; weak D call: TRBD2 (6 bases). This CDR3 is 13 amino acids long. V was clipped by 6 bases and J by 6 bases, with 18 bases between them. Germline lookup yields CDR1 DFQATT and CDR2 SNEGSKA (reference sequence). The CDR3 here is CSAERLVLSEQYF. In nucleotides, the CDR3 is TGCAGTGCCGAACGACTAGTCTTAAGCGAGCAGTACTTC.

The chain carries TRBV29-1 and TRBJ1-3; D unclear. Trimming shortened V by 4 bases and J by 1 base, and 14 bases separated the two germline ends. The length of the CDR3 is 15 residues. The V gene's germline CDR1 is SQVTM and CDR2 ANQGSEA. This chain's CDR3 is CSVVLWGGSGNTIYF. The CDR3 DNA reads TGCAGCGTTGTCCTTTGGGGAGGGTCTGGAAACACCATATATTTT.

CDR3 nucleotides: TGTGCCAGCAGCTCCGGGACACACATTAACACTGAAGCTTTCTTT. It translates to CASSSGTHINTEAFF. The chain recombines TRBV6-2 or TRBV6-3 with TRBJ1-1, with D possibly matching TRBD1 (6 bases). V was shortened by 6 bases and J by 2 bases, with 16 bases between the two germline ends. This CDR3 has 15 amino acids. Germline lookup yields CDR1 MNHEY and CDR2 SVGEGT.

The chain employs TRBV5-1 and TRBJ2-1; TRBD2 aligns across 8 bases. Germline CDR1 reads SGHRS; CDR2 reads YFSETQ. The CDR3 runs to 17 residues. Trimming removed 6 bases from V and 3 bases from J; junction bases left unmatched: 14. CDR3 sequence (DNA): TGCGCCAGCAAACGCAACGCACTAGCGGACCGCTACAATGAGCAGTTCTTC. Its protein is CASKRNALADRYNEQFF.

The CDR3 coding sequence is TGTGCCACCAGAGGACCCGGAGAGCTGGGTACTGAAGCTTTCTTT. Translation: CATRGPGELGTEAFF. The V and J genes are TRBV24-1 and TRBJ1-1; D gene uncertain. V lost 7 bases and J 5 bases, leaving 19 bases between the germline ends. The germline V gene encodes CDR1 KGHDR and CDR2 SFDVKD. The CDR3 has 15 residues.

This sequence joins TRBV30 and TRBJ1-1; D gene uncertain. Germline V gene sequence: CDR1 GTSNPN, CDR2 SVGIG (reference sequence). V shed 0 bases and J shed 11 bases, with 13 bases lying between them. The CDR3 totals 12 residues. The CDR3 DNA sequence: TGTGCCTGGAGTGTGATCGTCGGAATGGCTTTCTTT. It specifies CAWSVIVGMAFF.

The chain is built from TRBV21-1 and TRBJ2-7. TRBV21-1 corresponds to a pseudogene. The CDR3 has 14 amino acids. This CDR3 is CASSKQTTTCEQYF. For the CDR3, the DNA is TGTGCCAGCAGCAAACAGACCACCACATGTGAGCAGTACTTC.

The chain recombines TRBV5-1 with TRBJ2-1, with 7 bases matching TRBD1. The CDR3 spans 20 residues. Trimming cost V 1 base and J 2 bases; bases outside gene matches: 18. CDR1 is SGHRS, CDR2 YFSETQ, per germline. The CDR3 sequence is CASSLRAFPGQQTPYNEQFF. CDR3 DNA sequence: TGCGCCAGCAGCTTGCGGGCGTTCCCGGGACAGCAAACTCCCTACAATGAGCAGTTCTTC.